The sequence of this T cell receptor beta chain was determined in a study of T cell responses to AZD1222 COVID-19 vaccine. About the study: Timing groups of about 4 and about 12 weeks for second doses were pooled. Study observations and caveats: Repertoires in all cases were sampled only once the peak T cell response had passed. Across the whole spike, CD4 TCRs peaked at regions 160-218 and 743-854. Possibly, clonal diversity was underestimated; donors were largely white British and included more females.

TCRdb keeps only in-frame clones here, not all; method: immunoSEQ multiplex PCR. The table lists 120,000 or so clones, about 89% of them singletons, with about 5.3% in the top ten. CDR1 and CDR2 (germline): MNHEY, SVGAGI. The CDR3 contains 15 residues. V dropped 5 bases and J dropped 5; count of bases not matched to a gene: 6. A single count supports this clone. The target antigen is unknown. The sequence came from an adult in good health. The material sequenced was peripheral blood, taken on day 0 of AZD1222 vaccination. The chain joins TRBV6-5 to TRBJ1-6; TRBD1 aligns across 7 bases. CDR3 in amino acids: CASSRQGPDNSPLHF. The CDR3 nucleotides read TGTGCCAGCAGTAGACAGGGACCCGATAATTCACCCCTCCACTTT.